The present T cell receptor beta chain was sequenced within a study of T cell responses to AZD1222 COVID-19 vaccine. CDR1 KGHSH and CDR2 LQKENI come from the germline V gene. This CDR3 has 13 residues. The V end was cut by 7 bases, the J end by 1 base, with 8 bases between. The protocol was immunoSEQ multiplex PCR, while the TCRdb copy is restricted to in-frame clones and leaves out a portion. The sample yields 140,000 to 150,000 clones, 80% to 95% seen once. The study's findings and limits: Receipt of two AZD1222 doses was followed by a rise in Spike-specific TCR breadth and depth. Among the donors, most were white British and more were female, and clonal diversity was possibly underestimated.

With regard to this clone: Its matching antigen is unknown.

The V call is TRBV18, the J call TRBJ2-4, with a weak D call TRBD1 (6 bases). This receptor was taken from an adult who received the AZD1222 COVID-19 vaccine. The sample in question was peripheral blood, obtained 28 days after the second AZD1222 dose. The DNA for the CDR3 is TGTGCCAGCTTCGACAGGGCCAAAAACATTCAGTACTTC. It is translated as CASFDRAKNIQYF.